Included here is one T cell receptor (beta chain) sequence, with context. Its antigen is currently unknown. The V end was cut by 3 bases, the J end by 5 bases, with 29 bases between. This CDR3 contains 19 residues. The germline V gene encodes CDR1 LGHNA and CDR2 YNFKEQ. The data were obtained in a study of cytomegalovirus exposure and HLA in healthy donors. Findings and caveats of the study: A later analysis reportedly found that, within productive TCRs, an Asian-associated ancestry cluster had fewer N-insertions than the mean observed across the roughly 630 donors. While the bulk of TCR sequences proved rare, some public TCRs turned up in many donors.

Donors in the study were healthy people who gave bone marrow. PCR involved 60 Vbeta and 13 Jbeta primers. This table comes from immunoSEQ multiplex PCR, and its TCRdb copy is limited to in-frame clones, with some not included. Of more than 65,000 clones listed, about 80% are singletons. This sequence joins TRBV4-2 and TRBJ2-7; D may be TRBD1 (6 bases). Sequencing input: PBMCs. This clonotype originated in a female donor in good health and CMV-seronegative. Here the CDR3 DNA reads TGTGCCAGCAGCCAGATAGTCCGCCGGGACACACTACGATCCGACGAGCAGTACTTC. Translated: CASSQIVRRDTLRSDEQYF.